Listed below are T cell receptor beta chains from one sample, sequenced in a study of graft-versus-host responses after intestinal transplantation. Assay used: immunoSEQ multiplex PCR; TCRdb lists only in-frame clones, some missing. Of approximately 2,100 clones in the sample, less than 90% are singletons; the top ten hold about 3.7%. The material was ileum tissue, obtained 57 days after intestinal transplant. Receptor source: a human patient who received an intestinal transplant, so some T cells may come from the graft donor. CDR3s include the opening cysteine and the closing phenylalanine or tryptophan. Clone size is stated in some rows and not others, as once, few, many or a class when expanded.

v_gene: TRBV10-3; j_gene: TRBJ2-3; abundance: .; CDR3aa: CAISSSSGRGDTQYF
v_gene: TRBV2; j_gene: TRBJ1-3; abundance: .; CDR3aa: CASSVSLTSDSGNTIYF
v_gene: TRBV7-8; j_gene: TRBJ2-6; abundance: .; CDR3aa: CASSATRQGEANVLTF
v_gene: TRBV27; j_gene: TRBJ1-1; abundance: few; CDR3aa: CASSIGGGTEAFF
v_gene: TRBV28; j_gene: TRBJ2-7; abundance: .; CDR3aa: CATGSQHVTGQYF
v_gene: TRBV5-1; j_gene: TRBJ2-3; abundance: .; CDR3aa: CASSPDRGASTDTQYF
v_gene: TRBV5-1; j_gene: TRBJ1-1; abundance: .; CDR3aa: CASSDRGTEAFF
v_gene: TRBV5-1; j_gene: TRBJ2-4; abundance: .; CDR3aa: CASSLAGLLAKNIQYF
v_gene: TRBV6-6; j_gene: TRBJ2-3; abundance: .; CDR3aa: CASGIHPDTDTQYF
v_gene: TRBV21-1; j_gene: TRBJ1-4; abundance: .; CDR3aa: CASREGATNEKLFF
v_gene: TRBV9; j_gene: TRBJ1-1; abundance: once; CDR3aa: CASTQGPNTEAFF
v_gene: TRBV18; j_gene: TRBJ1-4; abundance: few; CDR3aa: CASSPTGQSNEKLFF
v_gene: TRBV6-6; j_gene: TRBJ2-3; abundance: few; CDR3aa: CASKPVGSRDTQYF
v_gene: TRBV7-2; j_gene: TRBJ2-1; abundance: few; CDR3aa: CASSFSGGVSFF
v_gene: TRBV9; j_gene: TRBJ2-7; abundance: once; CDR3aa: CASSKELYGREQYF
v_gene: TRBV5-1; j_gene: TRBJ2-3; abundance: .; CDR3aa: CASSLAGFPDGTTDTQYF
v_gene: TRBV7-2; j_gene: TRBJ2-1; abundance: .; CDR3aa: CASSLDFLAGPYNEQFF
v_gene: TRBV4-1; j_gene: TRBJ2-1; abundance: .; CDR3aa: CASSPGVLNEQFF
v_gene: TRBV15; j_gene: TRBJ2-5; abundance: .; CDR3aa: CATSTFDRQETQYF
v_gene: TRBV9; j_gene: TRBJ2-3; abundance: .; CDR3aa: CASSVYATGASDTQYF
v_gene: TRBV7-7; j_gene: TRBJ2-2; abundance: .; CDR3aa: CASSSTNAGELFF
v_gene: TRBV6-5; j_gene: TRBJ2-7; abundance: .; CDR3aa: CASSPGWGAYEQYF
v_gene: TRBV6-1; j_gene: TRBJ1-1; abundance: once; CDR3aa: CASSEDREAFF
v_gene: TRBV28; j_gene: TRBJ1-2; abundance: .; CDR3aa: CATQFGTGADYGYTF
v_gene: TRBV2; j_gene: TRBJ2-7; abundance: .; CDR3aa: CASSVSLEGAEAYEQYF
v_gene: TRBV11-2; j_gene: TRBJ1-2; abundance: .; CDR3aa: CASGGGGRGYTF
v_gene: TRBV7-9; j_gene: TRBJ2-7; abundance: .; CDR3aa: CASGTSYEQYF
v_gene: TRBV15; j_gene: TRBJ2-1; abundance: .; CDR3aa: CATSYQYPTIYNEQFF
v_gene: TRBV5-5; j_gene: TRBJ1-1; abundance: .; CDR3aa: CASSPTISEAFF
v_gene: TRBV6-4; j_gene: TRBJ1-1; abundance: .; CDR3aa: CASRDTGDTEAFF
v_gene: TRBV28; j_gene: TRBJ2-7; abundance: .; CDR3aa: CASSPHRTSSLNSYEQYF
v_gene: TRBV10-3; j_gene: TRBJ1-2; abundance: .; CDR3aa: CAIRADPGQGPYGYTF
v_gene: TRBV5-1; j_gene: TRBJ1-6; abundance: .; CDR3aa: CASRRDRGRSPLHF
v_gene: TRBV18; j_gene: TRBJ2-7; abundance: .; CDR3aa: CASSPPGLGAYEQYF
v_gene: TRBV18; j_gene: TRBJ2-3; abundance: .; CDR3aa: CASSPPGRDTQYF
v_gene: TRBV7-3; j_gene: TRBJ2-3; abundance: .; CDR3aa: CASSWGTDTQYF
v_gene: TRBV28; j_gene: TRBJ2-3; abundance: .; CDR3aa: CASSPERGITDTQYF